The T cell receptor (beta chain) described here comes from a study of blood T cell repertoires in COVID-19. Looking at the study overall: Acute and convalescent COVID-19 specimens originated in the United States, Italy and Spain. The cDNA or gDNA used as material had been derived from T cells, B-cell-depleted T cells, or PBMCs.

Germline V gene lookup returns CDR1 MNHEY and CDR2 SMNVEV (reference sequence). The V and J ends lost 4 bases and 9 bases respectively, with 16 bases between them. There are 14 residues in the CDR3. In the authors' workflow: Quantification of nucleated cells was approximated via reference gene primer amplification. Some clones are missing from TCRdb's copy, which holds only in-frame ones; the method was immunoSEQ multiplex PCR. Clone size and the V and J calls come from that table; the DNA yielded D and trimming. The top ten clones hold about 3.1% of a sample with tens of thousands of clones, more than 85% of them seen once.

This chain uses TRBV27 with TRBJ1-5, with D perhaps matching TRBD1 (6 bases). The source is a woman in her 70s with active COVID-19. Sequenced sample: peripheral blood. The CDR3 DNA reads TGTGCCAGCAGTTCTACAGGGAACCTTGGGCCCCAGCATTTT. Translating gives CASSSTGNLGPQHF.